This T cell receptor (beta chain) comes out of a study of identical twins. Study-wide results and caveats: Twin-shared out-of-frame alpha sequences were enriched for low generation probability.

Healthy Caucasians, and only they, were the donors. MiXCR was run by TCRdb on the 5' RACE reads, yielding one entry per CDR3 protein. The sample shows about 490,000 distinct CDR3 sequences, roughly 15% of them seen only once. This clonotype was seen a few times. Antigen unknown. V lost 8 bases and J 2 bases, leaving 16 bases between the germline ends. The CDR3 sequence is 15 residues long. The sample was also reused in another study, on yellow fever vaccine responses in identical twins.

The specimen was CD4+ T cells sorted from blood. This receptor was identified in a woman between 18 and 29 years old in good health. The chain employs TRBV12-3 or TRBV12-4 and TRBJ2-1; a possible D gene is TRBD1 (6 bases). DNA of the CDR3: TGTGCCAGCTCCGTAGGGGGTCGGACCTACAATGAGCAGTTCTTC. It is translated as CASSVGGRTYNEQFF.